This T cell receptor beta chain derives from a study of human T cells and chemical hapten exposure. Attachment of unique molecular identifiers to individual cDNA molecules was performed in the library. TCRdb ran MiXCR on the RACE reads and lists one entry per CDR3 protein. The data hold around 60,000 distinct CDR3 sequences, with approximately 6.7% observed a single time. Time point given: pre-sensitization, week 0. Treatment denoted: therapeutic diphenylcyclopropenone sensitization with weekly scalp DPC. Investigators collected blood before applying each patch test. This clonotype was recorded many times. Germline V lookup: CDR1 MNHEY, CDR2 SVGAGI. Trimming removed 0 bases from V and 6 bases from J, with 18 bases in between. The CDR3 extends over 18 amino acids.

The source was whole blood, collected in connection with sensitization to the hapten diphenylcyclopropenone (DPC). The rearrangement links TRBV6-5 to TRBJ1-6, with D hard to call. This clonotype was obtained from a woman in her twenties or thirties with alopecia areata. Some clones in this sample may be carry-over from other donors' samples. The CDR3 bases are TGTGCCAGCAGTTACTCGACGGGTTCCTGGATCGGTAATTCACCCCTCCACTTT. Protein product: CASSYSTGSWIGNSPLHF.